This T cell receptor (beta chain) was identified in a study of T-cell memory formation after mild COVID-19. Overall study: Largely donor-specific sequence clusters came from a couple of donors.

5'RACE primed from the constant segment yielded TCR alpha and TCR beta cDNA libraries bearing sample barcodes and UMIs. TCRdb re-called the 5' RACE reads with MiXCR, one entry per CDR3 protein. The top ten clones hold around 13% of a sample with 410,000 or so distinct CDR3 sequences, less than 25% of them seen once. This clonotype was seen a handful of times. No antigen is known for it. General study results and limits: There was a balanced CD4/CD8 profile in clones contracting day 15 to 85, and later expanders leaned CD4+. Cross-reactive memory apparently joined, as some responding clones appeared in pre-infection memory.

This CDR3 is 13 amino acids long. CDR1 is SGHRS and CDR2 is YFSETQ in the germline V gene. Between the trimmed V and J ends, which lost 3 bases and 5 bases, there was a span of 11 bases. The sequence derives from an adult woman who had mild COVID-19 (a few samples of this study predate the infection). Cell type and time point are not known. The chain combines TRBV5-1 with TRBJ2-5; maybe TRBD1 (5 bases). Sequencing input: PBMCs or a T cell subset sorted from them (not recorded which). CDR3 sequence (DNA): TGCGCCAGCAGCTCCAGGGCCCCGGAGACCCAGTACTTC. It codes for CASSSRAPETQYF.